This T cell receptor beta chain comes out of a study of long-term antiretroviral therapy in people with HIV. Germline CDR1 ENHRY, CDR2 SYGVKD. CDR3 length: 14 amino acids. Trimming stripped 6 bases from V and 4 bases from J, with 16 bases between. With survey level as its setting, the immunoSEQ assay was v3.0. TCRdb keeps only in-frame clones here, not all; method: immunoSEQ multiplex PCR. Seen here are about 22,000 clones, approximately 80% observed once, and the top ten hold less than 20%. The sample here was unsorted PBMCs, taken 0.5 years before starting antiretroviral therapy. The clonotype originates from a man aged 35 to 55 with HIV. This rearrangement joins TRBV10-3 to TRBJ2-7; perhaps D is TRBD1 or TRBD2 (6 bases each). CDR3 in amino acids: CAIRGGQDGYEQYF. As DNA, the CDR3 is TGTGCCATCAGAGGGGGGCAGGATGGGTACGAGCAGTACTTC.